This is a list of T cell receptor beta chains from one sample in a study of blood T cell repertoires in COVID-19. Data came from immunoSEQ multiplex PCR; TCRdb stores just in-frame clones and leaves some out. The sample lists approximately 200,000 clones; around 84% were seen once. Sequencing was performed on PBMCs or T cells enriched from blood (not recorded which). The receptors derive from a young woman who had recovered from COVID-19. CDR3s include the opening cysteine and the closing phenylalanine or tryptophan. D genes are given only for firm matches. Only part of the rows carry a size: once, few, many, or a class if the clone is expanded.

D gene	V gene	J gene	clone size	CDR3 length	CDR3 protein	CDR3 DNA
-	TRBV10-3	TRBJ2-1	-	16	CAISERFRLANNEQFF	TGTGCCATCAGTGAGAGGTTTCGGCTAGCGAACAATGAGCAGTTCTTC
-	TRBV11-2	TRBJ2-3	-	15	CASSPFANAGFTQYF	TGTGCCAGCAGCCCTTTTGCGAACGCGGGGTTTACGCAGTATTTT
-	TRBV12-3/TRBV12-4	TRBJ2-1	-	11	CASSFMSEQFF	TGTGCCAGCAGTTTTATGTCTGAGCAGTTCTTC
-	TRBV3-1/TRBV3-2	TRBJ1-2	-	15	CASSQSPGRRGSDFF	TGTGCCAGCAGCCAATCCCCGGGGAGGCGCGGAAGCGATTTTTTC
-	TRBV13	TRBJ1-2	-	15	CASSARQRNNYGYTF	TGTGCCAGCAGCGCCCGACAGAGGAACAACTATGGCTACACCTTC
TRBD1	TRBV29-1	TRBJ1-1	-	15	CSVAPGTGGNTEAFF	TGCAGCGTCGCACCGGGGACAGGGGGGAACACTGAAGCTTTCTTT
-	TRBV7-9	TRBJ2-2	-	14	CASRYSGKTGELFF	TGTGCCAGCAGGTATAGCGGTAAAACCGGGGAGCTGTTTTTT
TRBD2	TRBV5-4	TRBJ2-5	-	16	CASSLAKSSGLKTQYF	TGTGCCAGCAGCTTGGCCAAGTCTAGCGGGTTGAAGACCCAGTACTTC
-	TRBV21-1	TRBJ1-6	few	19	CASSNEEETGISYNSPLHF	TGTGCCAGCAGCAACGAGGAGGAGACAGGGATCTCCTATAATTCACCCCTCCACTTT
TRBD1	TRBV23-1	TRBJ1-3	-	16	CASSQATGGKGNTIYF	TGCGCCAGCAGTCAGGCTACAGGGGGCAAGGGAAACACCATATATTTT
-	TRBV19	TRBJ1-2	-	13	CASIPGGAGGYTF	TGTGCCAGTATCCCCGGTGGAGCTGGAGGCTACACCTTC
-	TRBV10-1	TRBJ1-3	once	13	CATQQSSGNTIYF	TGCGCCACCCAACAGAGCTCTGGAAACACCATATATTTT
-	TRBV3-1/TRBV3-2	TRBJ2-7	-	13	CASSHSYRYEQYF	TGTGCCAGCAGCCACTCCTATCGGTACGAGCAGTACTTC
-	TRBV28	TRBJ2-7	-	14	CASTPSRTPYEQYF	TGTGCCAGCACCCCCTCCAGGACACCTTACGAGCAGTACTTC
-	TRBV5-6	TRBJ1-4	-	14	CASRMSGAGEKLFF	TGTGCCAGCAGAATGAGCGGGGCGGGTGAAAAACTGTTTTTT
-	TRBV20-1	TRBJ1-3	-	13	CSASSGAGNTIYF	TGCAGTGCTAGTTCAGGGGCTGGAAACACCATATATTTT
TRBD2	TRBV2	TRBJ2-2	-	16	CASGEAGVRSTGELFF	TGTGCCAGCGGCGAGGCGGGAGTAAGGAGCACCGGGGAGCTGTTTTTT
-	TRBV18	TRBJ2-3	-	14	CASSPQQGTDTQYF	TGTGCCAGCTCACCTCAACAGGGAACAGATACGCAGTATTTT
-	TRBV2	TRBJ1-5	once	15	CASSEAFHVGQPQHF	TGTGCCAGCAGTGAAGCGTTTCACGTTGGCCAGCCCCAGCATTTT
-	TRBV28	TRBJ1-5	-	14	CATLIRFSGQPQHF	TGTGCCACTCTAATTCGGTTCTCCGGTCAGCCCCAGCATTTT
TRBD1	TRBV27	TRBJ2-7	-	14	CASSLLRQGNEQYF	TGTGCCAGCAGTTTATTACGACAGGGAAACGAGCAGTACTTC
-	TRBV3-1/TRBV3-2	TRBJ1-6	-	16	CASSRSMGTNNSPLHF	TGTGCCAGCAGCCGTTCGATGGGGACAAATAATTCACCCCTCCACTTT
TRBD2	TRBV27	TRBJ2-7	-	15	CATSGLAGVQREQYF	TGTGCCACCTCGGGCCTAGCGGGAGTTCAGAGAGAGCAGTACTTC
TRBD2	TRBV6-2/TRBV6-3	TRBJ2-1	-	16	CASSEGLAGPYNEQFF	TGTGCCAGCAGTGAGGGACTAGCGGGGCCGTACAATGAGCAGTTCTTC
TRBD1	TRBV28	TRBJ1-1	-	16	CASSPNWGQGVTEAFF	TGTGCCAGCAGTCCTAACTGGGGACAGGGGGTCACTGAAGCTTTCTTT
-	TRBV2	TRBJ2-4	few	17	CASSSSSLAPAKNIQYF	TGTGCCAGCAGTTCCAGTTCGCTAGCGCCGGCCAAAAACATTCAGTACTTC
-	TRBV5-1	TRBJ1-4	-	14	CASRTSGDSEKLFF	TGCGCCAGCAGAACTTCAGGGGATAGTGAAAAACTGTTTTTT
-	TRBV7-3	TRBJ2-2	few	13	CASSLRQTGELFF	TGTGCCAGCAGCTTAAGGCAGACCGGGGAGCTGTTTTTT
TRBD1	TRBV27	TRBJ1-2	once	14	CASSLTGGARGYTF	TGTGCCAGCAGCCTAACAGGGGGCGCACGAGGCTACACCTTC
-	TRBV3-1/TRBV3-2	TRBJ1-5	-	15	CASSQDGGPQQPQHF	TGTGCCAGCAGCCAAGATGGAGGGCCCCAGCAGCCCCAGCATTTT
-	TRBV9	TRBJ1-4	-	14	CASSPYPANEKLFF	TGTGCCAGCAGCCCTTACCCAGCTAATGAAAAACTGTTTTTT
-	TRBV10-3	TRBJ1-2	-	11	CATHEAMSYTF	TGTGCCACCCATGAGGCGATGAGCTACACCTTC
TRBD1	TRBV10-2	TRBJ1-1	-	16	CASSAGDRGMNTEAFF	TGCGCCAGCAGTGCCGGGGACAGGGGAATGAACACTGAAGCTTTCTTT
TRBD1	TRBV6-5	TRBJ1-1	-	14	CASSTDRGSTEAFF	TGTGCCAGCAGTACAGACAGGGGAAGCACTGAAGCTTTCTTT
TRBD2	TRBV3-1/TRBV3-2	TRBJ2-7	-	15	CASSHLAGITAEQYF	TGTGCCAGCAGCCACTTAGCGGGTATTACGGCTGAGCAGTACTTC
-	TRBV27	TRBJ2-1	-	13	CATGGLGGDEQFF	TGTGCCACGGGAGGCCTAGGGGGGGATGAGCAGTTCTTC
TRBD1	TRBV7-9	TRBJ2-5	once	15	CASSLEGYRGVTQYF	TGTGCCAGCAGCTTAGAGGGGTACAGGGGTGTAACCCAGTACTTC
-	TRBV28	TRBJ1-5	-	15	CASSLGDNYNQPQHF	TGTGCCAGCAGTTTAGGGGACAACTACAATCAGCCCCAGCATTTT
-	TRBV29-1	TRBJ1-1	-	13	CSVERTANTEAFF	TGCAGCGTTGAAAGGACAGCAAACACTGAAGCTTTCTTT
-	TRBV6-5	TRBJ1-3	-	15	CASSYWGEDGNTIYF	TGTGCCAGCAGTTATTGGGGGGAAGATGGAAACACCATATATTTT
TRBD1	TRBV5-1	TRBJ1-3	-	16	CASSLSGTDPGNTIYF	TGCGCCAGCAGCTTGTCCGGGACAGATCCTGGAAACACCATATATTTT
-	TRBV6-5	TRBJ1-2	-	12	CASSYGGADYTF	TGTGCCAGCAGTTACGGAGGGGCAGACTACACCTTC
-	TRBV2	TRBJ1-6	-	14	CASSDSSGKSPLHF	TGTGCCAGCAGTGATAGTTCGGGTAAATCACCCCTCCACTTT
TRBD1	TRBV7-2	TRBJ1-2	-	15	CASSFYQGGVSGYTF	TGTGCCAGCAGCTTCTACCAGGGGGGCGTAAGTGGCTACACCTTC
TRBD1	TRBV7-6	TRBJ2-1	-	14	CASSSGGSYNEQFF	TGTGCCAGCAGCTCAGGGGGCTCCTACAATGAGCAGTTCTTC
TRBD2	TRBV10-3	TRBJ2-1	-	14	CAISLGLAGDEQFF	TGTGCCATCAGCCTAGGACTAGCGGGAGATGAGCAGTTCTTC